One and the same sample provided the 12 T cell receptor beta chains below, sequenced in a study of OX40 agonist ivuxolimab in advanced cancers. The protocol was immunoSEQ multiplex PCR, while the TCRdb copy is restricted to in-frame clones and leaves out a portion. The data show some 30,000 clones, roughly 80% seen once. Source: CD4+ or CD8+ T cells sorted from blood, taken in a trial of the OX40 agonist ivuxolimab. The receptors were gathered from an adult with an advanced solid tumor such as melanoma, head and neck, liver or kidney cancer.

The rearrangement joins TRBV18 to TRBJ2-1; possible D gene TRBD1, 6 bases. The CDR3 has 15 residues. V lost 1 base to trimming and J lost 7 bases, with 14 bases between them. Germline CDR1 reads KGHSH; CDR2 reads LQKENI. Written as DNA, the CDR3 is TGTGCCAGCTCACCACGGGACATGACCCCGAATGAGCAGTTCTTC. This translates into CASSPRDMTPNEQFF.

This chain uses TRBV11-2 with TRBJ1-2; a weak D match, TRBD1 (5 bases). The germline V gene encodes CDR1 SGHAT and CDR2 FQNNGV. CDR3 length equals 12 residues. Trimming pared 5 bases from V and 6 bases from J, leaving 10 bases between. CDR3: CASSPGLDGYTF. The CDR3 DNA reads TGTGCCAGCAGCCCAGGGTTGGATGGCTACACCTTC.

The chain combines TRBV6-6 with TRBJ2-1; 8 bases align to TRBD2. Germline trimming cut 5 bases from V and 2 bases from J; bases unmatched to any gene: 5. The germline V gene has CDR1 MNHNY and CDR2 SVGAGI (reference sequence). The CDR3 extends over 15 amino acids. The CDR3, as DNA: TGTGCCAGCAGTAAGGAGCGGGGGACCTACAATGAGCAGTTCTTC. It specifies CASSKERGTYNEQFF.

The sample holds one count of this clone. The chain couples TRBV11-2 to TRBJ2-7; maybe TRBD2 (6 bases). Germline V gene lookup returns CDR1 SGHAT and CDR2 FQNNGV. The CDR3 is 16 residues long. Trimming stripped 2 bases from V and 4 bases from J, with 18 bases between. The CDR3 DNA follows: TGTGCCAGCAGCTTATCACTGGATCCGGGAGTTTACGAGCAGTACTTC. This gives the protein CASSLSLDPGVYEQYF.

The gene calls are TRBV28 and TRBJ1-5, with no clear D. Trimming took off 8 bases at V and 2 bases at J, with 19 bases between the two ends. This CDR3 has 16 residues. The germline V gene encodes CDR1 MDHEN and CDR2 SYDVKM. The CDR3 coding sequence is TGTGCCAGCCACACGGCAGACAATCGAGGCAATCAGCCCCAGCATTTT. This sequence encodes CASHTADNRGNQPQHF.

V and J are TRBV7-2 and TRBJ1-1; D unresolved. Deletions cut 4 bases from V and 3 bases from J, with 9 bases between. In germline, CDR1 is SGHTA, CDR2 FQGNSA. The CDR3 sequence is 13 residues long. The CDR3, as DNA: TGTGCCAGCAGCTCGAACACCTACACTGAAGCTTTCTTT. It codes for CASSSNTYTEAFF.

J is TRBJ1-5 and V is TRBV19; tentatively, D is TRBD1 (5 bases). V lost 6 bases to trimming and J lost 2 bases, with 11 bases between them. The CDR3 is 14 residues long. Germline V gene sequence: CDR1 LNHDA, CDR2 SQIVND (reference sequence). CDR3 residues: CASRPGSGNQPQHF. The CDR3 DNA is TGTGCCAGTAGGCCAGGGAGCGGCAATCAGCCCCAGCATTTT.

This clone came up once. This chain links TRBV4-3 with TRBJ2-7; D possibly matches TRBD1 or TRBD2 (5 bases each). V shed 4 bases and J shed 2 bases, with 15 bases lying between them. The CDR3 totals 15 residues. Germline loops: CDR1 LGHNA, CDR2 YSLEER. The CDR3 region is CASSPARDVTYEQYF. As DNA, the CDR3 is TGCGCCAGCAGCCCAGCCCGGGACGTAACCTACGAGCAGTACTTC.

The V call is TRBV5-1, the J call TRBJ2-1; TRBD2 matches at 10 bases. Germline CDR1 is SGHRS and CDR2 is YFSETQ. This CDR3 has 16 amino acids. V shed 0 bases and J 8 bases; nucleotides not matched to a gene: 8. As DNA, the CDR3 is TGCGCCAGCAGCTTGGCCCGGGCTAGCGGGAGCTATGAGCAGTTCTTC. Protein product: CASSLARASGSYEQFF.

The V gene is TRBV7-9, the J gene TRBJ1-6; D unclear. From germline, CDR1 is SEHNR and CDR2 FQNEAQ (reference sequence). CDR3 length: 15 amino acids. Trimming cost V 3 bases and J 8 bases, with 14 bases left between them. This chain's CDR3 is CASSLDPRPDSPLHF. The CDR3 nucleotides read TGTGCCAGCAGCTTGGATCCACGCCCCGATTCACCCCTCCACTTT.

The gene calls are TRBV19 and TRBJ1-5; 9 positions match TRBD1. V trimming: 4 bases; J trimming: 3 bases; junction bases outside the gene matches: 4. CDR1 LNHDA and CDR2 SQIVND come from the germline V gene (reference sequence). CDR3 size: 15 residues. The CDR3 is CASSKDRGPNQPQHF. CDR3 bases: TGTGCCAGTAGTAAGGACAGGGGCCCCAATCAGCCCCAGCATTTT.

The chain combines TRBV18 with TRBJ1-1; D remains ambiguous. The germline gives CDR1 KGHSH, CDR2 LQKENI. The CDR3 covers 15 residues. Trimming left V 3 bases short and J 4 bases short, with 15 bases between. CDR3: CASSPTTTVPTEAFF. CDR3 bases: TGTGCCAGCTCACCTACGACGACCGTTCCCACTGAAGCTTTCTTT.